This T cell receptor (beta chain) was recovered during a study of human T cells and chemical hapten exposure (dated by TCRdb to about 2021). For context, the study as a whole: For sensitization, 2% DPC in acetone was applied to a 2 cm by 2 cm area of upper inner arm skin. Patients additionally received weekly therapeutic DPC doses to the scalp throughout the roughly 24-week study period. Patch testing was performed on the upper back with Finn chambers containing 0.01% DPC, and the patch tests were scored after 6 days according to International Contact Dermatitis Research Group standards. Most of the patients in the cohort were female, and the cohort covered alopecia areata with under or over 50% scalp involvement, alopecia totalis and alopecia universalis. Libraries were combined into a pool for sequencing, and differences in TCR yield between samples came mainly from small differences in library volumes within the pool. In alopecia patients, the study followed how the peripheral blood TCR repertoire changed in vivo over primary and secondary sensitization to diphenylcyclopropenone (DPC), a hapten. Blood was sampled from patients pre-sensitization (week 0) and at 2, 6 and about 24 weeks after DPC sensitization. Roughly 30 alopecia patients provided blood for TCR sequencing at one to four time points (pre-sensitization, 2, 6 and 24 weeks).

Library preparation was by RACE. Sequenced on a NextSeq 500. During library preparation, unique molecular identifiers were attached to individual cDNA molecules so that TCRs could be counted quantitatively and reproducibly. Both TCR alpha and TCR beta chains were sequenced from each blood RNA sample. Under the source paper's analysis protocol: The median number of TCRs per sample was approximately 98,000, ranging from about 23,224 to 700,000. V, J and CDR3 annotation of the TCR reads was performed with the Decombinator software suite. Every sample was subsampled to the same number of TCRs (28,000) for the PS versus PT1 abundance plots. TCRs were defined as expanded if absent before sensitization and observed at least eight times at the 2-week time point. TCRdb's own reprocessing of the public reads used fastp at Q25 and MiXCR and kept productive beta chains. When rows share a CDR3 protein, they turn into one entry using the most common DNA and genes. The V and J calls were determined by TCRdb, not by the authors. A total of approximately 260,000 distinct CDR3 sequences appear in this sample, around 9.3% of them only once. Over 2% of the sample comes from the top ten.

The time point label corresponds to: pre-sensitization, week 0. Sample treatment or condition, as interpreted from the label and publication: therapeutic diphenylcyclopropenone sensitization with weekly scalp DPC. At every patch-test visit, the blood draw took place before the patch test was put on. Patients were considered eligible if aged 18 to 70, diagnosed with alopecia and deemed suitable for DPC therapy, and patients were excluded if pregnant. Total RNA was extracted from unfractionated whole blood that had been collected in Tempus Blood RNA tubes. Details on this clonotype: Its antigen is not yet known. One end of the junction fails to match germline, which may point to a read error.

Results and caveats for the whole study, not just this receptor: A positive correlation was found between the number of PT1 expanded TCRs and patch test score, with significance reached at thresholds 8, 16 and 32 but not 4. DPC sensitization did not change the number of TCRs with a frequency above 1 in 1000, and there was no evidence of changes in global repertoire structure. All patients had alopecia, a presumed autoimmune disease, so their immune response might differ from that of healthy individuals. Expanded TCRs formed significantly more large CDR3 similarity clusters than pre-sensitization or healthy control sets, consistent with antigen-driven responses. Repeated subsampling changed both the strength of the expansion versus patch-test correlation and the threshold at which that correlation became significant.

The CDR3 goes from the cysteine to the phenylalanine over 15 residues. CDR3 DNA only is kept here, 45 bases in frame from base 1. The germline V gene supplies CDR1 LGHNA and CDR2 YSLEER. The sample in question was whole blood, obtained in connection with sensitization to the hapten diphenylcyclopropenone (DPC). This chain joins TRBV4-3 to TRBJ1-5; the D segment could be TRBD1, given 5 matching bases. The receptor comes from a woman between 40 and 50 years old with alopecia areata. Some clones in this sample may be carry-over from other donors' samples. This receptor carries the CDR3 CASSQERQGGQPRHF. In nucleotide form, the sequence is TGCGCCAGCAGCCAAGAGAGGCAGGGCGGGCAGCCCCGGCATTTT.